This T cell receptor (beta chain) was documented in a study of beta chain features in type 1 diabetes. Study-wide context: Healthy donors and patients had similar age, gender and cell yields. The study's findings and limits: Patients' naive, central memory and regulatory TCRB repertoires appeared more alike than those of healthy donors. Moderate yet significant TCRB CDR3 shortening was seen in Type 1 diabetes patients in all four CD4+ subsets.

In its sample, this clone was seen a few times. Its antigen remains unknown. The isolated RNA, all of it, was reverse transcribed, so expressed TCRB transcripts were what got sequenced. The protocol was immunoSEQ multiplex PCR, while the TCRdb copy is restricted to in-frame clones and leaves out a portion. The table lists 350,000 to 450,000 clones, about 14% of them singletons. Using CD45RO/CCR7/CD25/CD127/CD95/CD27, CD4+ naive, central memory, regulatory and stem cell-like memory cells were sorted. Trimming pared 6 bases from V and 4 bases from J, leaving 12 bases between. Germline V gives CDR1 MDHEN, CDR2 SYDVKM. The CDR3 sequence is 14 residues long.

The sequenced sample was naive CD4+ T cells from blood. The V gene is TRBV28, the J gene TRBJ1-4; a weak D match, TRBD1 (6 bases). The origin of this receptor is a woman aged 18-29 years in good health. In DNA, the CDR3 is TGTGCCAGCAGACTAAACAGGGTTAATGAAAAACTGTTTTTT. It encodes CASRLNRVNEKLFF.